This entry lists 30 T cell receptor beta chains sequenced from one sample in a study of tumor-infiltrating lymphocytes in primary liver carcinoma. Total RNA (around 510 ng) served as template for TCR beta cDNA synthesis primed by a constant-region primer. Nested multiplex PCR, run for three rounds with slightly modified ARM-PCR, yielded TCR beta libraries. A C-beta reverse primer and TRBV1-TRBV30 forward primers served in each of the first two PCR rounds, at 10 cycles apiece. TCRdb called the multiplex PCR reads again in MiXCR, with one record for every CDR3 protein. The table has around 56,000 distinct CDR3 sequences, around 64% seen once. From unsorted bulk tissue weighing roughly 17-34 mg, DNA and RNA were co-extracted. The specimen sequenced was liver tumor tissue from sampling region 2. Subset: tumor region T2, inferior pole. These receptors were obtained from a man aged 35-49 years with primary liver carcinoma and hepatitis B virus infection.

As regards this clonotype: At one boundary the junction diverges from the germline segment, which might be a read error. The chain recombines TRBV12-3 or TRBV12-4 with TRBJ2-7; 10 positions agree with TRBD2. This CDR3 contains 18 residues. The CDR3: CASTLARASGSLPYEQYF. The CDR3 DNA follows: TGTGCCAGCACTTTAGCGCGGGCTAGCGGGAGCCTCCCCTACGAGCAGTACTTC.

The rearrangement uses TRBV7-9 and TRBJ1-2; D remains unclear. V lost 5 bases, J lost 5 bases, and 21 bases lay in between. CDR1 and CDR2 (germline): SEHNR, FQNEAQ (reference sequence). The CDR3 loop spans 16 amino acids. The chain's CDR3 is CASSPWGRLSQYGYTF. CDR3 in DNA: TGTGCCAGCAGCCCCTGGGGTAGGCTGTCCCAGTATGGCTACACCTTC.

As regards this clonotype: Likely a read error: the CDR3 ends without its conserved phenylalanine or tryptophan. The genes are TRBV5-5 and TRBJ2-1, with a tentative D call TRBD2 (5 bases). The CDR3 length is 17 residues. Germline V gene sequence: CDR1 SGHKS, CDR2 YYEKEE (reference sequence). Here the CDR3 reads CASSSGLAIGYYNEQFI. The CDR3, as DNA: TGTGCCAGCAGCTCGGGATTAGCCATCGGTTACTACAATGAACAGTTCATC.

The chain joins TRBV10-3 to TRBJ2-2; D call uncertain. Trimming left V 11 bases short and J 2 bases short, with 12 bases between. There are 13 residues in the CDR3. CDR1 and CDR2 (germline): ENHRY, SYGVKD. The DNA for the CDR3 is TGTGCCTTCATAGCTCCCAACACCGGGGAGCTGTTTTTT. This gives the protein CAFIAPNTGELFF.

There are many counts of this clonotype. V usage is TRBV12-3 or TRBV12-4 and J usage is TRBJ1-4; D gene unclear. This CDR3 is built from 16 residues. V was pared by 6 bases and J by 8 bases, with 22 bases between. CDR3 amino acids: CASSGRTPSGNEKLFF. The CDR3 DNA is TGTGCCAGCAGCGGACGGACGCCTTCGGGTAACGAAAAACTGTTTTTT.

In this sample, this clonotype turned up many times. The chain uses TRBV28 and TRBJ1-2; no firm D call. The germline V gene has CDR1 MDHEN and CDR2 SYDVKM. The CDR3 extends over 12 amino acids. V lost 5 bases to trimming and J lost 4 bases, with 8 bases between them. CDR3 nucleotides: TGTGCCAGCAGTATTAGACTCTATGGCTACACCTTC. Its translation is CASSIRLYGYTF.

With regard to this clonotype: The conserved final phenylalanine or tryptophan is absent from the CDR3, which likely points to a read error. CDR3 DNA sequence: TGTGCCAGGAGCCCTGGACAGGGTTCCTACAATGAGCAGTTCATT. Protein product: CARSPGQGSYNEQFI. V and J are TRBV5-5 and TRBJ2-1; 8 bases are shared with TRBD1. Unmatched junction bases numbered 8, after V lost 8 bases and J lost 1 base. Germline V gene lookup returns CDR1 SGHKS and CDR2 YYEKEE (reference sequence). The CDR3 length is 15 residues.

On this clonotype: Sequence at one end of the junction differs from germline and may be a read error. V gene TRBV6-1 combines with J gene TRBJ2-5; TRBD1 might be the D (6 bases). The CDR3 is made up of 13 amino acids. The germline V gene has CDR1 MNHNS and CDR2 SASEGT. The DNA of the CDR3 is TGTGCCAGCACGACAGGTCACCAAGAGATCCAGTATTTC. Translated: CASTTGHQEIQYF.

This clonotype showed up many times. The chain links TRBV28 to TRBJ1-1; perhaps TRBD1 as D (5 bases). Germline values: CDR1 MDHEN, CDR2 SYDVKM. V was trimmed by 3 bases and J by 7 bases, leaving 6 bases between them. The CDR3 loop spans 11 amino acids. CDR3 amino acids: CASSFGGEAFF. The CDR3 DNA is TGTGCCAGCAGTTTTGGGGGTGAAGCTTTCTTT.

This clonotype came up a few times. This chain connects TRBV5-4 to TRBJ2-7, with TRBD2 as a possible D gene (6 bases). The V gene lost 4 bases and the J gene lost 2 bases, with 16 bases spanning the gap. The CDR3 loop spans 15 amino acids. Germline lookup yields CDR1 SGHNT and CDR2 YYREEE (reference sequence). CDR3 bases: TGTGCCAGCAGCACCCCGAGTGGCGGGACCTACGAGCAGTACTTC. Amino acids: CASSTPSGGTYEQYF.

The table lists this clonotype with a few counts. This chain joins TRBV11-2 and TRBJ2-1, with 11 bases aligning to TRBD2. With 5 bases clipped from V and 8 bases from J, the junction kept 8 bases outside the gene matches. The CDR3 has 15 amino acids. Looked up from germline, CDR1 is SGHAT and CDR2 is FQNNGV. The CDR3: CASSHTSGSNYEQFF. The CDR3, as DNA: TGTGCCAGCAGCCATACTAGCGGGAGCAACTATGAGCAGTTCTTC. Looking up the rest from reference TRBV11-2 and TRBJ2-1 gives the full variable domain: EAGVAQSPRYKIIEKRQSVAFWCNPISGHATLYWYQQILGQGPKLLIQFQNNGVVDDSQLPKDRFSAERLKGVDSTLKIQPAKLEDSAVYLCASSHTSGSNYEQFFGPGTRLTVL.

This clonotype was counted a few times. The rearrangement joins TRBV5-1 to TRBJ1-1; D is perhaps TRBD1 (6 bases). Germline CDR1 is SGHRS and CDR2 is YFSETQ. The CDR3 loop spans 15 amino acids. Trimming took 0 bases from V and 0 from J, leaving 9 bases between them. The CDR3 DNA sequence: TGCGCCAGCAGCTTGGGACAGGCTATGAACACTGAAGCTTTCTTT. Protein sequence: CASSLGQAMNTEAFF.

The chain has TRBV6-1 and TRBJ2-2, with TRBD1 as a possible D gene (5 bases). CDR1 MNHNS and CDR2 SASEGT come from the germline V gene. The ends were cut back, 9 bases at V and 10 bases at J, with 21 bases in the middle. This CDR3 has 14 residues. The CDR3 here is CARNPRRTIEELFF. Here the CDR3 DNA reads TGTGCCAGGAACCCCCGAAGGACAATAGAGGAGCTGTTTTTT.

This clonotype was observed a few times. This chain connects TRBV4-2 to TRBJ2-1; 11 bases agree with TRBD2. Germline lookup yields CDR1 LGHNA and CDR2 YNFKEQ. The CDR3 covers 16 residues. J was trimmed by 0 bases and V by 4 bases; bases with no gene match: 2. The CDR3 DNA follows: TGTGCCAGCAGCCCGACTAGCGGGATCTCCTACAATGAGCAGTTCTTC. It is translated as CASSPTSGISYNEQFF.

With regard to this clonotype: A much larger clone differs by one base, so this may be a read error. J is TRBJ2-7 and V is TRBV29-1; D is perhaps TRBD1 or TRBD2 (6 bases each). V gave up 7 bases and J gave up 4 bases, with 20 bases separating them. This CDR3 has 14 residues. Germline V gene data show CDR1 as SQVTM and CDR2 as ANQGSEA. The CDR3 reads CSAQGLSGDYEQYF. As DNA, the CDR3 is TGCAGCGCCCAGGGGCTATCGGGAGATTACGAGCAGTACTTC.

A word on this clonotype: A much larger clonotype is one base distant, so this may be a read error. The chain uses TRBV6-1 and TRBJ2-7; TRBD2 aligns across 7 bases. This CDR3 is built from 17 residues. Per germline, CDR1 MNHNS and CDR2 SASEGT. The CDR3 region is CANSEGAGGGNVYEQYF. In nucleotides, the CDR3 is TGTGCCAACAGTGAAGGGGCCGGCGGGGGTAACGTGTACGAGCAGTACTTC.

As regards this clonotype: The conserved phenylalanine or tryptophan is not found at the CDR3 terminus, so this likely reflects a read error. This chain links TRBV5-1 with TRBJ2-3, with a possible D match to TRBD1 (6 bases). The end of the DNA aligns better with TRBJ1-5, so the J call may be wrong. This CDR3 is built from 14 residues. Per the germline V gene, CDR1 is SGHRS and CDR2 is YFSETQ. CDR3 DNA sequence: TGCGCCAGCGTGAGAGGGGGAAGCACAGATACGCAGCATCTT. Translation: CASVRGGSTDTQHL.

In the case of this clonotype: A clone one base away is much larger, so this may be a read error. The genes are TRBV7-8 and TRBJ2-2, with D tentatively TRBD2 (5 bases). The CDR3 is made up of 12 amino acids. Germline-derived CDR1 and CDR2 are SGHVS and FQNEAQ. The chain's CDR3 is CAGKGDIGELLF. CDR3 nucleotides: TGTGCCGGAAAGGGCGACATCGGGGAGCTGCTTTTT.

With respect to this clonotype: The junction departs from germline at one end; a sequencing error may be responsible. CDR3 amino acids: CASSDNANQLQHF. In nucleotides, the CDR3 is TGTGCCAGCAGTGACAACGCGAATCAGCTCCAGCATTTT. The rearrangement uses TRBV6-4 and TRBJ1-5; no clear D. Germline values: CDR1 MRHNA, CDR2 SNTAGT. CDR3 length: 13 residues.

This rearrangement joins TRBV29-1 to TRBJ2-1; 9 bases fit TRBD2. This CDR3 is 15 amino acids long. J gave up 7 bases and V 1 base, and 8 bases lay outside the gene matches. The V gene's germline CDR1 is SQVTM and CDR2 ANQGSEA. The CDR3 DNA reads TGCAGCGTTGAAGGACTAGCGGAGCAGGTGAATGAGCAGTTCTTC. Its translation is CSVEGLAEQVNEQFF.

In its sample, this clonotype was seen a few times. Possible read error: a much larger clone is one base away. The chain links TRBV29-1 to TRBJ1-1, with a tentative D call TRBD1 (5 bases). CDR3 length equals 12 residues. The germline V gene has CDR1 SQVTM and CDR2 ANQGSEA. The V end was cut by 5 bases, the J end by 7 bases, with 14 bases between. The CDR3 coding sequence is TGCAGCGTTCGATGGGGCGCGATTGAAGCTTTCTTT. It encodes CSVRWGAIEAFF.

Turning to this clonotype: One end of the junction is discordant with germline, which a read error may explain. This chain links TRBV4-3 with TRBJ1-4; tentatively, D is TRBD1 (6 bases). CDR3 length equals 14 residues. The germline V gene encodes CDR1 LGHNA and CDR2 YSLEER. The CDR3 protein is CASNQEIGTEKLFF. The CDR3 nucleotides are TGCGCCAGCAACCAAGAAATCGGGACAGAAAAACTGTTTTTT.

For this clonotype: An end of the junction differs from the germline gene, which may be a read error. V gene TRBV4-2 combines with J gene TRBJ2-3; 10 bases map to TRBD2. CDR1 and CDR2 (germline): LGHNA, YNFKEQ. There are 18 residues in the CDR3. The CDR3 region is CARSQVVLLAGATNTQYF. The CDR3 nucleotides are TGTGCCCGCAGCCAAGTGGTGCTTCTAGCGGGAGCGACAAATACGCAGTATTTT.

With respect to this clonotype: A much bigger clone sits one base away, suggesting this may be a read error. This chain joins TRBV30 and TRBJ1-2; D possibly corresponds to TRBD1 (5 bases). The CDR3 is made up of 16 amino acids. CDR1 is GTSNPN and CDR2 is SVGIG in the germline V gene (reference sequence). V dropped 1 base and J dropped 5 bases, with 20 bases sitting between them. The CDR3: CAWSEWSRDGFYGYTF. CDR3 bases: TGTGCCTGGAGTGAGTGGAGCCGGGACGGATTTTATGGCTACACCTTC.

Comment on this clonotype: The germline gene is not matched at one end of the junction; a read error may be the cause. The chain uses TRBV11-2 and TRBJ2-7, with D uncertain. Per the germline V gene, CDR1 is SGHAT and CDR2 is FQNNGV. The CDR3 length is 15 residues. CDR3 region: CVSNMGTRPTEEQYF. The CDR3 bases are TGTGTCAGCAACATGGGAACAAGGCCTACGGAAGAGCAGTACTTC.

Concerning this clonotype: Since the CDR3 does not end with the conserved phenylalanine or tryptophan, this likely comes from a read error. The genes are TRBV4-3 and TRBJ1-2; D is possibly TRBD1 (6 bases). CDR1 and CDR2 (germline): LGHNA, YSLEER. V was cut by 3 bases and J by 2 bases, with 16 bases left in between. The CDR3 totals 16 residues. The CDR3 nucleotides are TGCGCCAGCAGCCAGGCAGGGGCAGGGAGGAACTATGGCTACACCTTA. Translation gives CASSQAGAGRNYGYTL.

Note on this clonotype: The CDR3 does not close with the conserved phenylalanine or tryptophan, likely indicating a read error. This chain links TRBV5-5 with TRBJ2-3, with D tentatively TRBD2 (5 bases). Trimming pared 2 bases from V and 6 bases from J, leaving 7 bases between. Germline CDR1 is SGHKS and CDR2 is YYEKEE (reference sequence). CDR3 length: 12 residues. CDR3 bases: TGTGCCAGCAGCTTCGGACTCGATACGCAGTATTTG. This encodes CASSFGLDTQYL.

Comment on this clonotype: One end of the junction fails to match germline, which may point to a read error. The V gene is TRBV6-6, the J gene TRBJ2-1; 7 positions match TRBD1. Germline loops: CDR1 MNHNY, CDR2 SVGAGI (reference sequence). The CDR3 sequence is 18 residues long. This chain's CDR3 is CASSYSHFGTDSYNELFF. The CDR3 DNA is TGTGCCAGCAGTTACTCTCATTTTGGGACAGACTCCTATAATGAGCTGTTCTTC.

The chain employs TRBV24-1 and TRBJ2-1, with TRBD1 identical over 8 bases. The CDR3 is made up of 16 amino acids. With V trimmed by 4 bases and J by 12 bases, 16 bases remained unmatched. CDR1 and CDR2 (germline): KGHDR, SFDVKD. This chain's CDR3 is CATSDNDRGGELGQFF. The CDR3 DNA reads TGTGCCACCAGTGACAACGACAGGGGAGGTGAGCTTGGGCAGTTCTTC.

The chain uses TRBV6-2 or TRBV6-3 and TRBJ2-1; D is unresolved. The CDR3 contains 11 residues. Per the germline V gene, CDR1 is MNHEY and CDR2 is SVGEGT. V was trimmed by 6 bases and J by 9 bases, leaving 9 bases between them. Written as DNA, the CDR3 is TGTGCCAGCAGCACTGGATTTGAGCAGTTCTTC. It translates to CASSTGFEQFF.